The 6 T cell receptor beta chains given below trace back to one sample, sequenced in a study of CD8+CD57+ T cells in acquired aplastic anemia (dated by TCRdb to the late 2010s). These reads were obtained on an Illumina HiSeq 2000. Profiling of TCR beta VDJ combinations and CDR3 sequences used genomic DNA as the template. TCRdb cleaned the public reads at Q25 with fastp, built clones with MiXCR and kept in-frame beta chains. Each CDR3 protein gets just one entry, which takes the most common genes and DNA from the rows behind it. For this sample there are over 45,000 distinct CDR3 sequences; 70% to 80% appear just once. Clones ranked in the top ten supply roughly 34% of the sample. The sequenced sample consisted of sorted CD4+, CD8+, or CD8+CD57+ T cells (not recorded which) from PBMCs. All receptors come from a human donor in good health, serving as a control.

This chain connects TRBV5-5 to TRBJ2-7, with 7 bases aligning to TRBD1. The CDR3 is 14 residues long. V was pared by 0 bases and J by 4 bases, with 4 bases of the junction left unmatched. CDR1 SGHKS and CDR2 YYEKEE come from the germline V gene (reference sequence). CDR3 nucleotides: TGTGCCAGCAGCTTGGTGGGACAGAATTACGAGCAGTACTTC. Translating it yields CASSLVGQNYEQYF.

The sample holds one count of this clonotype. J is TRBJ2-3 and V is TRBV29-1, with D uncertain. The CDR3 runs 11 residues. Per the germline V gene, CDR1 is SQVTM and CDR2 is ANQGSEA. Trimming shortened V by 7 bases and J by 11 bases, and 16 bases separated the two germline ends. The CDR3 loop is CSAPTNNEQYF. The DNA for the CDR3 is TGCAGCGCCCCAACTAACAATGAGCAGTATTTT.

Points on this clonotype: One end of the junction varies from germline; a read error may be responsible. This chain links TRBV30 with TRBJ1-1; 7 bases are shared with TRBD1. Germline values: CDR1 GTSNPN, CDR2 SVGIG (reference sequence). The CDR3 length is 13 residues. This chain's CDR3 is CGWTGTAKPEAFF. In nucleotides, the CDR3 is TGTGGCTGGACCGGGACAGCTAAACCTGAAGCTTTCTTT.

V is TRBV5-1 and J is TRBJ1-4; 7 bases are a match to TRBD1. Germline V gene sequence: CDR1 SGHRS, CDR2 YFSETQ. With V trimmed by 3 bases and J by 8 bases, 7 bases remained unmatched. This CDR3 has 14 residues. The CDR3, as DNA: TGCGCCAGCAGCTCGACAGGGTCTCTAGAAAAACTGTTTTTT. Translation: CASSSTGSLEKLFF.

V usage is TRBV4-2 and J usage is TRBJ1-2; no reliable D call. Trimming removed 6 bases from V and 3 bases from J, with 11 bases in between. CDR3 length: 13 residues. Germline V lookup: CDR1 LGHNA, CDR2 YNFKEQ. CDR3 nucleotides: TGTGCCAGCAGTAGCCAGTGGGACTATGGCTACACCTTC. Residues: CASSSQWDYGYTF.

The V and J genes are TRBV7-9 and TRBJ2-5, with D unresolved. Trimming pared 1 base from V and 5 bases from J, leaving 8 bases between. This CDR3 has 13 amino acids. Germline loops: CDR1 SEHNR, CDR2 FQNEAQ (reference sequence). This CDR3 reads CASSLVVIETQYF. For the CDR3, the DNA is TGTGCCAGCAGCTTAGTGGTGATCGAGACCCAGTACTTC.